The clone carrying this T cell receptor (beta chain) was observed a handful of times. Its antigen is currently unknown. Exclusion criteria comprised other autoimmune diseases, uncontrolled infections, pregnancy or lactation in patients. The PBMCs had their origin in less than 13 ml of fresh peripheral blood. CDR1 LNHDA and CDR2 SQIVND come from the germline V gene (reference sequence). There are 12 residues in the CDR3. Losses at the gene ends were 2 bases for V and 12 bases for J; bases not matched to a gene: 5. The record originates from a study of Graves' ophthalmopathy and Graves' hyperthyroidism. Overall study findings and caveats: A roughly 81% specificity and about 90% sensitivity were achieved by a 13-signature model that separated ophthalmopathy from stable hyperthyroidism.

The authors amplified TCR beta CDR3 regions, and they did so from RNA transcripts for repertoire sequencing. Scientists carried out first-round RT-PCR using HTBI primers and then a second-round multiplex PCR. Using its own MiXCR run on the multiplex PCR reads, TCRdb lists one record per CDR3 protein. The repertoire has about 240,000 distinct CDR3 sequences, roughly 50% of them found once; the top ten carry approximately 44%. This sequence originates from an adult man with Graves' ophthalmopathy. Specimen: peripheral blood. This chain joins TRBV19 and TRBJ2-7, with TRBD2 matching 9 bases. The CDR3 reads CASSIRSGRTYF. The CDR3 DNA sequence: TGTGCCAGTAGTATAAGGAGCGGGAGGACGTACTTC.